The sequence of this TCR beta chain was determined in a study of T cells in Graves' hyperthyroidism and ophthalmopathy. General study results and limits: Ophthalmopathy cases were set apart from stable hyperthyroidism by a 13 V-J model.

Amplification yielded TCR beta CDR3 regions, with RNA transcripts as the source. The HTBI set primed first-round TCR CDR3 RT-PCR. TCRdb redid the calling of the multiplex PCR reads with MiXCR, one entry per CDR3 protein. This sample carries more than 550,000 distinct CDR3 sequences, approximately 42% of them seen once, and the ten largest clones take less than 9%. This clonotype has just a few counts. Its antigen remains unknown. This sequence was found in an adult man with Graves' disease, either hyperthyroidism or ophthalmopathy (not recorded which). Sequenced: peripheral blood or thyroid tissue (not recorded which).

CDR3 DNA sequence: TGTGCCAGCAGTTTATTCGGAGGGGCGGGGACAGGGGGCACTCAGCCCCAGCATTTT. Residues: CASSLFGGAGTGGTQPQHF. V usage is TRBV12-3 or TRBV12-4 and J usage is TRBJ1-5, with 12 bases lining up with TRBD1. CDR3 length equals 19 residues. V dropped 2 bases and J dropped 6; count of bases not matched to a gene: 14.